A single sample is the source of the 8 T cell receptor beta chains below, sequenced in a study of blood T cell repertoires in COVID-19. Generated by immunoSEQ multiplex PCR, the TCRdb table keeps only in-frame clones and is missing some. Counted here are roughly 150,000 clones, roughly 83% occurring once; the ten biggest clones make up around 5%. Sample: PBMCs or T cells enriched from blood (not recorded which). These receptors were taken from an older man who had been exposed to COVID-19.

The chain uses TRBV3-1 (or the pseudogene TRBV3-2) and TRBJ2-5, with TRBD1 identical over 8 bases. After removal of 2 bases from V and 5 bases from J, the junction contained 10 bases not matched to a gene. CDR1 LGHDT and CDR2 YNNKEL come from the germline V gene (reference sequence). The CDR3 covers 16 residues. CDR3 amino acids: CASSQRGSGGFETQYF. DNA of the CDR3: TGTGCCAGCAGCCAAAGGGGGTCAGGGGGCTTTGAGACCCAGTACTTC.

The CDR3 is CASSYRHLTPTDTQYF. CDR3 nucleotides: TGTGCCAGCAGCTACAGGCACCTCACACCCACAGATACGCAGTATTTT. The chain combines TRBV7-9 with TRBJ2-3, with D possibly matching TRBD1 (5 bases). CDR1 is SEHNR and CDR2 is FQNEAQ in the germline V gene (reference sequence). This CDR3 has 16 residues. Deletions cut 4 bases from V and 2 bases from J, with 16 bases between.

The CDR3 spells CASSSKRGETQYF. The CDR3 bases are TGTGCCAGCAGTTCCAAGCGGGGTGAGACCCAGTACTTC. The rearrangement links TRBV2 to TRBJ2-5; TRBD2 aligns across 7 bases. The V and J ends lost 5 bases and 5 bases, in that order; junction bases with no gene match: 5. Germline V gives CDR1 SNHLY, CDR2 FYNNEI. CDR3 length equals 13 residues. The whole variable domain, remainder taken from reference TRBV2 and TRBJ2-5, is EPEVTQTPSHQVTQMGQEVILRCVPISNHLYFYWYRQILGQKVEFLVSFYNNEISEKSEIFDDQFSVERPDGSNFTLKIRSTKLEDSAMYFCASSSKRGETQYFGPGTRLLVL.

This clone was picked up a small number of times. V and J are TRBV27 and TRBJ1-2; 9 positions match TRBD1. V shed 5 bases, J shed 2 bases, and the junction held 12 bases outside the gene matches. Germline CDR1 and CDR2: MNHEY and SMNVEV (reference sequence). The CDR3 has 17 residues. The CDR3 region has the DNA TGTGCCAGCAGTGGGGCAGGCCCAGGACAGGGGAACTATGGCTACACCTTC. Translated, it gives CASSGAGPGQGNYGYTF.

The chain links TRBV7-9 to TRBJ2-1, with 9 bases that match TRBD1. The CDR3 length is 12 residues. Looked up from germline, CDR1 is SEHNR and CDR2 is FQNEAQ (reference sequence). V gave up 5 bases and J gave up 8 bases; unmatched junction bases: 1. In DNA, the CDR3 is TGTGCCAGCAGCAGGACAGGGGATGAGCAGTTCTTC. It specifies CASSRTGDEQFF.

This chain uses TRBV5-6 with TRBJ1-1; maybe TRBD1 (6 bases). The CDR3 runs to 16 residues. Germline V lookup: CDR1 SGHDT, CDR2 YYEEEE. Trimming cost V 1 base and J 1 base, with 14 bases left between them. CDR3 protein: CASSLFSRGRNTEAFF. CDR3 in DNA: TGTGCCAGCAGCTTGTTCTCTAGGGGGAGGAACACTGAAGCTTTCTTT.

The gene calls are TRBV6-1 and TRBJ1-2, with a tentative D call TRBD1 (5 bases). This CDR3 is built from 14 residues. In germline, CDR1 is MNHNS, CDR2 SASEGT. V gave up 7 bases and J gave up 3 bases, with 15 bases separating them. The CDR3 DNA sequence: TGTGCCAGCACCACTTTGGGGGGGGACTATGGCTACACCTTC. Translating gives CASTTLGGDYGYTF.

This clone was picked up one time. The chain couples TRBV5-1 to TRBJ1-1; no firm D call. Between the trimmed V and J ends, which lost 0 bases and 2 bases, there was a span of 8 bases. The CDR3 spans 14 residues. Germline loops: CDR1 SGHRS, CDR2 YFSETQ. In DNA, the CDR3 is TGCGCCAGCAGCTTGGTGCCGGGAAACACTGAAGCTTTCTTT. It yields the protein CASSLVPGNTEAFF.